Included here is one T cell receptor (beta chain) sequence, with context. This sample is part of a study of PD-1 blockade in classical Hodgkin lymphoma. Every one of the patients relapsed after autologous stem cell transplantation (brentuximab vedotin exposure was variable). Produced via immunoSEQ multiplex PCR; TCRdb's table is partial and in-frame only. The table has approximately 11,000 clones, 80% to 90% seen once; the top ten hold 30%. Germline V gene sequence: CDR1 LNHDA, CDR2 SQIVND (reference sequence). The V end was cut by 4 bases, the J end by 7 bases, with 13 bases between. The length of the CDR3 is 13 residues.

The chain has TRBV19 and TRBJ1-2; D call uncertain. The input for sequencing was peripheral blood mononuclear cells (PBMCs), taken at baseline. The origin of this receptor is a human donor with classical Hodgkin lymphoma. CDR3 DNA: TGTGCCAGTAGTAGAGGCTGGGTGGGTGGCTACACCTTC. This encodes CASSRGWVGGYTF.